The clone carrying this TCR beta chain has more than one count but fewer than ten. These data come from a study of blood T cells in healthy people across ages. Using a J-beta primer mix together with a sample-barcoded 5' primer, a second PCR was run for about 6 to 12 cycles. A single record per CDR3 protein comes from TCRdb applying MiXCR to the 5' RACE reads. The sample consists of around 820,000 distinct CDR3 sequences, 25% of them appearing once. Germline CDR1 is MGHRA and CDR2 is YSYEKL. The length of the CDR3 is 14 residues. V was clipped by 1 base and J by 7 bases, with 10 bases between them. The sample was also linked to a second study, of T cells of mothers and their children.

The clonotype was recovered from a boy between 10 and 17 years old in good health. The rearrangement links TRBV4-1 to TRBJ2-2; D gene ambiguous. Sequences were obtained from blood. This CDR3 reads CASSQGVAIGELFF. In nucleotides, the CDR3 is TGCGCCAGCAGCCAAGGTGTTGCGATCGGGGAGCTGTTTTTT.